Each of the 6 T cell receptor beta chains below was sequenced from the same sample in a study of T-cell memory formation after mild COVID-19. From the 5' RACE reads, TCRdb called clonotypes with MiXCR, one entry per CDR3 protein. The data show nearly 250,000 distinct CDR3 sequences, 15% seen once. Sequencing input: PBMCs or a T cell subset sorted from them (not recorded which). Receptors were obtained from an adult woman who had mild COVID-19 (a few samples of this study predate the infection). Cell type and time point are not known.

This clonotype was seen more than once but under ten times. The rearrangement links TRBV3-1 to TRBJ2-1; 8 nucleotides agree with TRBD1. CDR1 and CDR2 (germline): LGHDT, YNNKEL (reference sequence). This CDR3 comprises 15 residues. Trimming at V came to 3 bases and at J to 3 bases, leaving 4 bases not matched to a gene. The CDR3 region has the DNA TGTGCCAGCAGCCACCTCACAGGGGGCTACAATGAGCAGTTCTTC. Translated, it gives CASSHLTGGYNEQFF.

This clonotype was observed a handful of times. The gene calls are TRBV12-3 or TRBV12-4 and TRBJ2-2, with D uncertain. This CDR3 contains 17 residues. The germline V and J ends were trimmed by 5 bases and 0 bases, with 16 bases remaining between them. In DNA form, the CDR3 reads TGTGCCAGCAGTCCGCTGGGTGGCGGATCGAACACCGGGGAGCTGTTTTTT. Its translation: CASSPLGGGSNTGELFF.

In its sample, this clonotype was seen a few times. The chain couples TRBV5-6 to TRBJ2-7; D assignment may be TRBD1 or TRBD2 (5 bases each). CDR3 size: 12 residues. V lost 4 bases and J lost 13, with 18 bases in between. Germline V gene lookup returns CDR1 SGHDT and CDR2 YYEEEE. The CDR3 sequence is CASSRTGGPQYF. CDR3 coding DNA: TGTGCCAGCAGCCGTACTGGGGGACCCCAATACTTC.

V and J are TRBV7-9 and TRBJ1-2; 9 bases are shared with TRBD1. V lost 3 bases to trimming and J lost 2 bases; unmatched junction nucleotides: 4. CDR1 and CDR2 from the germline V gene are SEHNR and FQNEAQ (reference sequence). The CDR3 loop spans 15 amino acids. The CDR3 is CASSFDRGANYGYTF. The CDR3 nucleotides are TGTGCCAGCAGCTTTGACAGGGGGGCCAACTATGGCTACACCTTC.

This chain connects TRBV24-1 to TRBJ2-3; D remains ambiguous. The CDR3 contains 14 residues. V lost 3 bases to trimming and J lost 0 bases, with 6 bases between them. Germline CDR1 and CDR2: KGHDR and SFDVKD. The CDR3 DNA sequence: TGTGCCACCAGTGATCCCGGGAGCACAGATACGCAGTATTTT. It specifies CATSDPGSTDTQYF.

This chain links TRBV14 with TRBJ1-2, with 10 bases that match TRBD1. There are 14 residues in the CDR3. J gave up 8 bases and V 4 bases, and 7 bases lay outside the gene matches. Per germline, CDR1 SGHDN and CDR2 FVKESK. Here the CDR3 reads CASSPLGQGYGYTF. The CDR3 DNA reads TGTGCCAGCAGCCCCTTGGGACAGGGGTACGGCTACACCTTC.